This T cell receptor beta chain originates from a study of blood T cell repertoires in COVID-19. About the study: The United States, Italy and Spain supplied acute and convalescent COVID-19 samples. Sources were T cells, B-cell-depleted T cells, or PBMCs; the material itself was cDNA or gDNA.

Under the authors' procedure: From reference gene primer amplification, estimates of nucleated cell counts were derived. The protocol was immunoSEQ multiplex PCR, while the TCRdb copy is restricted to in-frame clones and leaves out a portion. The V and J calls and clone size were taken over from that table, and D and trimming were inferred from the DNA. The profile shows around 62,000 clones, just under 90% of them singletons. This CDR3 is built from 13 residues. Germline CDR1 reads SGHNT; CDR2 reads YENEEA. Deletions cut 5 bases from V and 3 bases from J, with 11 bases between. The sequence derives from a man in his sixties with acute or convalescent COVID-19. The chain links TRBV11-3 to TRBJ2-7; D is ambiguous. Sequencing was carried out using peripheral blood. For the CDR3, the DNA is TGTGCCAGCAGCCTAGTTATAAACTACGAGCAGTACTTC. Amino acids: CASSLVINYEQYF.